This passage covers 16 T cell receptor beta chains from one sample sequenced in a study of shared clonotypes between healthy human individuals. Here immunoSEQ multiplex PCR was the method, and the copy in TCRdb shows in-frame clones only, minus some. The sample includes 950,000 to 1,100,000 clones, around 75% seen only once; the top ten take roughly 1.5%. The material sequenced was memory CD4+ T cells sorted from blood. Subset described: CD45RA-negative fraction. These receptors came from a young man in good health.

This rearrangement joins TRBV4-1 to TRBJ1-2; TRBD1 matches at 9 bases. The CDR3 covers 19 residues. Germline CDR1 reads MGHRA; CDR2 reads YSYEKL. Trimming cost V 8 bases and J 0 bases; bases outside gene matches: 19. The CDR3 DNA follows: TGCGCCAGCTACCACACCTCCGGGGGACAGGGTCTAGCTAACTATGGCTACACCTTC. Amino acids: CASYHTSGGQGLANYGYTF.

The sample holds one count of this clone. The chain joins TRBV9 to TRBJ2-3, with 7 bases fitting TRBD1. Germline CDR1 reads SGDLS; CDR2 reads YYNGEE. The CDR3 is 18 residues long. V was pared by 0 bases and J by 2 bases, with 12 bases of the junction left unmatched. The CDR3 is CASSVEIGGLGVTDTQYF. DNA of the CDR3: TGTGCCAGCAGCGTAGAAATAGGGGGCCTGGGCGTCACAGATACGCAGTATTTT.

This chain connects TRBV6-1 to TRBJ2-1, with D unresolved. With 2 bases removed from V and 3 bases from J, the gap between germline ends came to 11 bases. Germline V lookup: CDR1 MNHNS, CDR2 SASEGT. CDR3 length equals 15 residues. DNA for the CDR3: TGTGCCAGCAGTGAAAGGTGGCAGCTCTACAATGAGCAGTTCTTC. It specifies CASSERWQLYNEQFF.

This clone was recorded once. This rearrangement joins TRBV7-2 to TRBJ2-7; the match to TRBD1 covers 8 bases. With V trimmed by 4 bases and J by 1 base, 6 bases remained unmatched. CDR3 size: 15 residues. The germline V gene has CDR1 SGHTA and CDR2 FQGNSA. As DNA, the CDR3 is TGTGCCAGCAGCTCCCGGGACAGGCGATCCTACGAGCAGTACTTC. It codes for CASSSRDRRSYEQYF.

This chain joins TRBV7-9 and TRBJ2-6; D uncertain. The V and J ends lost 2 bases and 1 base respectively, with 6 bases between them. This CDR3 region has 15 residues. Germline CDR1 is SEHNR and CDR2 is FQNEAQ (reference sequence). The DNA of the CDR3 is TGTGCCAGCAGCTTATCTGGGTCTGGGGCCAACGTCCTGACTTTC. It codes for CASSLSGSGANVLTF.

This clone has just a few counts. The rearrangement joins TRBV29-1 to TRBJ2-1; 7 nucleotides match TRBD2. V shed 4 bases, J shed 0 bases, and the junction held 0 bases outside the gene matches. The germline V gene has CDR1 SQVTM and CDR2 ANQGSEA. This CDR3 is 13 amino acids long. The CDR3 DNA reads TGCAGCGTTGGGACTAGCTCCTACAATGAGCAGTTCTTC. It specifies CSVGTSSYNEQFF.

This clone occurred a few times. This sequence joins TRBV5-6 and TRBJ1-2; TRBD1 agrees at 8 bases. The CDR3 length is 14 residues. J was trimmed by 6 bases and V by 4 bases; bases with no gene match: 8. Per germline, CDR1 SGHDT and CDR2 YYEEEE. This CDR3 reads CASSLSDRVHGYTF. DNA for the CDR3: TGTGCCAGCAGCCTATCGGACAGGGTACATGGCTACACCTTC.

The rearrangement joins TRBV30 to TRBJ2-7, with D perhaps TRBD2 (7 bases). The CDR3 length is 14 residues. Germline CDR1 GTSNPN, CDR2 SVGIG (reference sequence). With 4 bases removed from V and 4 bases from J, the gap between germline ends came to 17 bases. The CDR3 nucleotides are TGTGCCTGGACCCTGGGGGGGGCTCGGTACGAGCAGTACTTC. This encodes CAWTLGGARYEQYF.

The J gene is TRBJ2-3, the V gene TRBV19; 11 bases align to TRBD2. Per the germline V gene, CDR1 is LNHDA and CDR2 is SQIVND (reference sequence). The CDR3 length is 16 residues. V lost 4 bases, J lost 6 bases, and 9 bases stayed unmatched. In DNA form, the CDR3 reads TGTGCCAGTAGTAGCTCCGGGACTAGCGGTTCGGATACGCAGTATTTT. This sequence encodes CASSSSGTSGSDTQYF.

The chain carries TRBV9 and TRBJ2-7; the D is unclear. The CDR3 spans 10 residues. In germline, CDR1 is SGDLS, CDR2 YYNGEE. V gave up 10 bases and J gave up 2 bases, with 7 bases separating them. The CDR3 bases are TGTGCCCCTCTCCCCTACGAGCAGTACTTC. This sequence encodes CAPLPYEQYF.

This clone was seen at least ten times. The chain combines TRBV30 with TRBJ1-5, with D possibly matching TRBD1 (5 bases). This CDR3 is 15 amino acids long. The V end was cut by 1 base, the J end by 0 bases, with 10 bases between. Germline loops: CDR1 GTSNPN, CDR2 SVGIG (reference sequence). Here the CDR3 reads CAWSGGTASNQPQHF. The CDR3 DNA is TGTGCCTGGAGTGGAGGGACGGCTAGCAATCAGCCCCAGCATTTT.

The V and J genes are TRBV5-1 and TRBJ1-1; TRBD1 agrees at 10 bases. CDR3 length equals 15 residues. Germline CDR1 is SGHRS and CDR2 is YFSETQ. The J segment lost 4 bases and the V segment lost 3 bases, leaving 6 bases of the junction unmatched. CDR3 sequence: CASSSDRTGGTEAFF. CDR3 nucleotide sequence: TGCGCCAGCAGCTCAGATCGGACAGGGGGCACTGAAGCTTTCTTT.

The V and J genes are TRBV29-1 and TRBJ2-7; weak D call: TRBD1 (6 bases). This CDR3 region has 11 residues. The germline V gene encodes CDR1 SQVTM and CDR2 ANQGSEA. The V end was cut by 2 bases, the J end by 8 bases, with 10 bases between. CDR3 DNA: TGCAGCGTTGAAACCAGGGGCAAGCAGTACTTC. This sequence encodes CSVETRGKQYF.

This clone was seen more than once but under ten times. Germline and junction disagree at one end, which may indicate a read error. The rearrangement uses TRBV27 and TRBJ2-7; 12 bases agree with TRBD1. CDR1 MNHEY and CDR2 SMNVEV come from the germline V gene (reference sequence). The CDR3 totals 15 residues. The CDR3 coding sequence is TGTGCCAGCAGTTTAAGAGGGACAGGGGGCTCGGAGACCGAATTC. It codes for CASSLRGTGGSETEF.

The V and J genes are TRBV18 and TRBJ2-7; TRBD2 matches 9 bases. Germline V gene sequence: CDR1 KGHSH, CDR2 LQKENI. The CDR3 contains 15 residues. The junction had 7 bases not matched to a gene; V was cut back by 5 bases and J by 2 bases. CDR3 nucleotides: TGTGCCAGCTCATGGGGGACTAGCCCAGCCTACGAGCAGTACTTC. It codes for CASSWGTSPAYEQYF. Full variable domain (rest looked up from reference TRBV18 and TRBJ2-7): NAGVMQNPRHLVRRRGQEARLRCSPMKGHSHVYWYRQLPEEGLKFMVYLQKENIIDESGMPKERFSAEFPKEGPSILRIQQVVRGDSAAYFCASSWGTSPAYEQYFGPGTRLTVT.

This rearrangement joins TRBV7-2 to TRBJ2-3; D is uncertain. The germline CDR1 and CDR2 sequences are SGHTA and FQGNSA. This CDR3 region has 14 residues. The germline V and J ends were trimmed by 1 base and 2 bases, with 7 bases remaining between them. CDR3 in DNA: TGTGCCAGCAGCTTAGTCGGCCCCACAGATACGCAGTATTTT. Translated, it gives CASSLVGPTDTQYF.